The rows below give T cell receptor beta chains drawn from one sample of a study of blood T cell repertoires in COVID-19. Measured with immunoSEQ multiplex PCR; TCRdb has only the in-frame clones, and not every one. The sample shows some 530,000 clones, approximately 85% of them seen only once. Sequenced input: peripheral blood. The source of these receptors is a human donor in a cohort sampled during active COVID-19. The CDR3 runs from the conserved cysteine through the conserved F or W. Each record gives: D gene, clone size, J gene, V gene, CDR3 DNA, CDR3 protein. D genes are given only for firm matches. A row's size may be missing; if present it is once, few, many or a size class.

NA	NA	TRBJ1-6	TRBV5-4	TGTGCCAGCAGCACCTGGGGGCGGTTAAATTCACCCCTCCACTTT	CASSTWGRLNSPLHF
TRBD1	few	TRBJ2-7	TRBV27	TGTGCCAGCAGTTCCCGACTCACCAACAGGGGGCGCGGGTACGAGCAGTACTTC	CASSSRLTNRGRGYEQYF
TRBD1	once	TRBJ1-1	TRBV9	TGTGCCAGCAGCCCCCGACAGGGAAACGGTCGGAACACTGAAGCTTTCTTT	CASSPRQGNGRNTEAFF
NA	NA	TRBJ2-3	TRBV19	TGTGCCAGTACTTTCCGCAGGGGCGGCACAGATACGCAGTATTTT	CASTFRRGGTDTQYF
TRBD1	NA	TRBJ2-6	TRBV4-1	TGCGCCAGCAGCCAAGGACGGGACAGGGTAGGGGCCAACGTCCTGACTTTC	CASSQGRDRVGANVLTF
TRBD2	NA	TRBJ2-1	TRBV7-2	TGTGCCAGCAGCAGGGCCGGGACTAGCCAGGGAAATGAGCAGTTCTTC	CASSRAGTSQGNEQFF
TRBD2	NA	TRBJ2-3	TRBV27	TGTGCCAGCAGTTTAATACCCAGCGGGAGCGTCACAGATACGCAGTATTTT	CASSLIPSGSVTDTQYF
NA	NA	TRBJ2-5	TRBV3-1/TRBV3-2	TGTGCCAGCAGCCAAAGCCTACCTGATGGGAGGGAGACCCAGTACTTC	CASSQSLPDGRETQYF
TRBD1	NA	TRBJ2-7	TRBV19	TGTGCCAGTAGTGCTCCGGGACAGGGAAGCTCCTACGAGCAGTACTTC	CASSAPGQGSSYEQYF
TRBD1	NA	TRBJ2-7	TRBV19	TGTGCCAGTAGTCAGGGACAGGCGATCTCCTACGAGCAGTACTTC	CASSQGQAISYEQYF
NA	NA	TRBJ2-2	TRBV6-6	TGTGCCAGCAGGGGGATCGGGGGCGGGGAGCTGTTTTTT	CASRGIGGGELFF
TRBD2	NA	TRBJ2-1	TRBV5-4	TGTGCCAGCAGCTTCCTAGCGGGAGATACTGAGCAGTTCTTC	CASSFLAGDTEQFF
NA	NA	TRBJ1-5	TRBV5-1	TGCGCCAGCAGCTTATACGCAGGGGAAGGACAGCCCCAGCATTTT	CASSLYAGEGQPQHF
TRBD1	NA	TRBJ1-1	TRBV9	TGTGCCAGCAGCGCGGGACGACAGGGGATGGAAGCTTTCTTT	CASSAGRQGMEAFF
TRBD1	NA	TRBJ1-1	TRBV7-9	TGTGCCAGCAGCCAGGGGGGTACTGAAGCTTTCTTT	CASSQGGTEAFF
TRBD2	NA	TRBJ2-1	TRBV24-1	TGTGCCACCAGTGATGCCGGGACTACAGCCAATGAGCAGTTCTTC	CATSDAGTTANEQFF
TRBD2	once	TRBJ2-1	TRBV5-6	TGTGCCAGCAGCCTGACTAGCGTATACAATGAGCAGTTCTTC	CASSLTSVYNEQFF
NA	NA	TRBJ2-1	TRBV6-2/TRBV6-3	TGTGCCAGCAGTTACCGCCTAGCGAACTCCTACAATGAGCAGTTCTTC	CASSYRLANSYNEQFF
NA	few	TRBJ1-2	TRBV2	TGTGCCAGCAGTGATGTCGACGCCGATTGGAGCTATGGCTACACCTTC	CASSDVDADWSYGYTF
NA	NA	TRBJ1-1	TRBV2	TGTGCCAGCAGTGTAGTTACTTTGAACACTGAAGCTTTCTTT	CASSVVTLNTEAFF